Each of the 17 T cell receptor beta chains below was sequenced from the same sample in a study of radiation and T cells in renal cell carcinoma. The repertoire was sequenced with immunoSEQ multiplex PCR; TCRdb's copy has only in-frame clones and lacks some. The sample lists approximately 100,000 clones; approximately 86% were seen once. Specified time point: baseline pretreatment blood. The treatment is: 15 Gy SBRT to primary tumor, nephrectomy 4 weeks later. Here the sequenced sample was blood, taken from a patient whose treatment included radiotherapy and nephrectomy. These TCRs come from a man over 45 with renal cell carcinoma.

The rearrangement uses TRBV29-1 and TRBJ1-2; 7 bases agree with TRBD1. CDR3 length equals 13 residues. In germline, CDR1 is SQVTM, CDR2 ANQGSEA. Trimming cost V 4 bases and J 6 bases; bases outside gene matches: 8. Here the CDR3 reads CSVGLQGRHGYTF. The CDR3 DNA reads as TGCAGCGTTGGGTTACAGGGGCGCCATGGCTACACCTTC.

The chain uses TRBV5-8 and TRBJ1-5; tentatively, D is TRBD1 (6 bases). The CDR3 consists of 14 residues. V shed 4 bases and J shed 2 bases, with 10 bases lying between them. The germline gives CDR1 SGHTS, CDR2 YDEGEE. In nucleotides, the CDR3 is TGTGCCAGCAGCGCCGGGGGCGGCAATCAGCCCCAGCATTTT. Translating it yields CASSAGGGNQPQHF. Full variable domain (remainder filled in from reference TRBV5-8 and TRBJ1-5): EAGVTQSPTHLIKTRGQQATLRCSPISGHTSVYWYQQALGLGLQFLLWYDEGEERNRGNFPPRFSGRQFPNYSSELNVNALELEDSALYLCASSAGGGNQPQHFGDGTRLSIL.

The table lists this clone with a few counts. The chain couples TRBV5-8 to TRBJ1-4; D is possibly TRBD1 (6 bases). The germline CDR1 and CDR2 sequences are SGHTS and YDEGEE. V was clipped by 2 bases and J by 13 bases, with 15 bases between them. This CDR3 region has 13 residues. The CDR3 region is CASSFPHREGLFF. In DNA form, the CDR3 reads TGTGCCAGCAGCTTTCCCCACAGGGAAGGACTGTTTTTT.

This chain connects TRBV27 to TRBJ1-2, with D uncertain. The CDR3 length is 16 residues. V shed 5 bases and J shed 4 bases, with 20 bases lying between them. Looked up from germline, CDR1 is MNHEY and CDR2 is SMNVEV (reference sequence). CDR3 DNA sequence: TGTGCCAGCAGTCTCCACCGGGAGGGTCCCACCTATGGCTACACCTTC. Translation gives CASSLHREGPTYGYTF.

V gene TRBV6-5 combines with J gene TRBJ2-6; 7 nucleotides agree with TRBD1. The CDR3 covers 13 residues. Germline CDR1 MNHEY, CDR2 SVGAGI. After removal of 8 bases from V and 3 bases from J, the junction contained 1 base not matched to a gene. The CDR3 region has the DNA TGTGCCAGCCGGACAGGTGGGGCCAACGTCCTGACTTTC. This codes for CASRTGGANVLTF.

The CDR3 DNA reads as TGCGCCAGCATGCCTAGCGGGGGCCGGGAGACCCAGTACTTC. Encoded protein: CASMPSGGRETQYF. The chain uses TRBV5-1 and TRBJ2-5, with 10 positions matching TRBD2. V shed 6 bases, J shed 5 bases, and the junction held 7 bases outside the gene matches. The germline gives CDR1 SGHRS, CDR2 YFSETQ. This CDR3 is built from 14 residues. The full variable domain, completed using reference TRBV5-1 and TRBJ2-5, is KAGVTQTPRYLIKTRGQQVTLSCSPISGHRSVSWYQQTPGQGLQFLFEYFSETQRNKGNFPGRFSGRQFSNSRSEMNVSTLELGDSALYLCASMPSGGRETQYFGPGTRLLVL.

This clone was detected only once. The chain combines TRBV2 with TRBJ2-1, with TRBD1 as a possible D gene (5 bases). CDR1 SNHLY and CDR2 FYNNEI come from the germline V gene. The CDR3 is made up of 12 amino acids. V dropped 7 bases and J dropped 12 bases, with 16 bases sitting between them. The CDR3 loop is CASTLDSLRQFF. The DNA for the CDR3 is TGTGCCAGCACCCTAGACAGTCTTCGGCAGTTCTTC.

The rearrangement links TRBV9 to TRBJ1-6, with TRBD1 matching over 9 bases. V dropped 4 bases and J dropped 8; count of bases not matched to a gene: 4. Germline V gene data show CDR1 as SGDLS and CDR2 as YYNGEE. This CDR3 is 14 amino acids long. The CDR3 here is CASSSRDRDSPLHF. The CDR3 DNA reads TGTGCCAGCAGCTCCCGGGACAGGGATTCACCCCTCCACTTT.

This chain links TRBV5-1 with TRBJ2-3; the D is unclear. The V and J ends lost 3 bases and 4 bases respectively, with 12 bases between them. The CDR3 has 14 residues. Germline lookup yields CDR1 SGHRS and CDR2 YFSETQ. The CDR3 nucleotides read TGCGCCAGCAGCTCTCAGCCCCCCCCAGATACGCAGTATTTT. Translating it yields CASSSQPPPDTQYF.

V and J are TRBV6-1 and TRBJ2-7, with D hard to call. Per the germline V gene, CDR1 is MNHNS and CDR2 is SASEGT. The germline V and J ends were trimmed by 8 bases and 4 bases, with 15 bases remaining between them. The CDR3 extends over 13 amino acids. CDR3 bases: TGTGCCAGCCGAAACACTCAACTTTACGAGCAGTACTTC. Its protein product is CASRNTQLYEQYF.

V usage is TRBV27 and J usage is TRBJ2-1, with 8 positions matching TRBD1. The V segment lost 5 bases and the J segment 6 bases; nucleotides outside the gene matches: 6. The CDR3 sequence is 14 residues long. Germline CDR1 is MNHEY and CDR2 is SMNVEV (reference sequence). CDR3 nucleotide sequence: TGTGCCAGCAGTCAACCTGGGACAGGCAATGAGCAGTTCTTC. It specifies CASSQPGTGNEQFF.

In its sample, this clone was seen once. This chain connects TRBV5-4 to TRBJ1-2; 7 bases match TRBD1. This CDR3 has 15 residues. The germline V gene encodes CDR1 SGHNT and CDR2 YYREEE (reference sequence). V trimming: 3 bases; J trimming: 7 bases; junction bases outside the gene matches: 12. In DNA, the CDR3 is TGTGCCAGCAGCTCCCCACAGGGGATCCTTTCTGGCTACACCTTC. It encodes CASSSPQGILSGYTF. Supplemented by reference TRBV5-4 and TRBJ1-2, the full variable domain reads ETGVTQSPTHLIKTRGQQVTLRCSSQSGHNTVSWYQQALGQGPQFIFQYYREEENGRGNFPPRFSGLQFPNYSSELNVNALELDDSALYLCASSSPQGILSGYTFGSGTRLTVV.

The CDR3 DNA sequence: TGTGCCAGCAGCCAAGTTGCTTGGGGTTCACCCCTCCACTTT. This encodes CASSQVAWGSPLHF. The chain uses TRBV14 and TRBJ1-6; D unresolved. CDR1 is SGHDN, CDR2 FVKESK, per germline. Trimming left V 1 base short and J 9 bases short, with 10 bases between. This CDR3 is 14 amino acids long. Variable domain in full (rest from reference TRBV14 and TRBJ1-6): EAGVTQFPSHSVIEKGQTVTLRCDPISGHDNLYWYRRVMGKEIKFLLHFVKESKQDESGMPNNRFLAERTGGTYSTLKVQPAELEDSGVYFCASSQVAWGSPLHFGNGTRLTVT.

This clone has only a few counts. The gene calls are TRBV6-6 and TRBJ2-2, with 10 bases aligning to TRBD2. V gave up 0 bases and J gave up 7 bases; unmatched junction bases: 2. CDR1 and CDR2 from the germline V gene are MNHNY and SVGAGI (reference sequence). The length of the CDR3 is 15 residues. The CDR3 DNA follows: TGTGCCAGCAGTTACTCTAGCGGGGGGAGCGGGGAGCTGTTTTTT. It translates to CASSYSSGGSGELFF.

This clone was seen just once. Here the CDR3 reads CASSSGQGSSEAFF. CDR3 DNA: TGTGCCAGCAGCTCGGGACAGGGGAGTTCTGAAGCTTTCTTT. The gene calls are TRBV7-3 and TRBJ1-1; 10 bases agree with TRBD1. CDR3 length: 14 amino acids. Unmatched junction bases numbered 5, after V lost 4 bases and J lost 6 bases. The germline CDR1 and CDR2 sequences are SGHTA and FQGTGA.

The chain is built from TRBV6-5 and TRBJ2-5; the match to TRBD1 covers 7 bases. V was pared by 5 bases and J by 2 bases, with 2 bases of the junction left unmatched. This CDR3 is 13 amino acids long. CDR1 is MNHEY, CDR2 SVGAGI, per germline. The CDR3 nucleotides read TGTGCCAGCAGTAGGACAGGACAAGAGACCCAGTACTTC. The encoded protein is CASSRTGQETQYF.

V and J are TRBV10-1 and TRBJ2-3, with D possibly being TRBD2 (5 bases). Trimming stripped 0 bases from V and 3 bases from J, with 19 bases between. The CDR3 is 18 residues long. The germline V gene encodes CDR1 WNHNN and CDR2 SYGVQD (reference sequence). The CDR3 coding sequence is TGCGCCAGCAGTGAGTCAATGGGAGTCACCGATATGACAGATACGCAGTATTTT. Its protein product is CASSESMGVTDMTDTQYF.